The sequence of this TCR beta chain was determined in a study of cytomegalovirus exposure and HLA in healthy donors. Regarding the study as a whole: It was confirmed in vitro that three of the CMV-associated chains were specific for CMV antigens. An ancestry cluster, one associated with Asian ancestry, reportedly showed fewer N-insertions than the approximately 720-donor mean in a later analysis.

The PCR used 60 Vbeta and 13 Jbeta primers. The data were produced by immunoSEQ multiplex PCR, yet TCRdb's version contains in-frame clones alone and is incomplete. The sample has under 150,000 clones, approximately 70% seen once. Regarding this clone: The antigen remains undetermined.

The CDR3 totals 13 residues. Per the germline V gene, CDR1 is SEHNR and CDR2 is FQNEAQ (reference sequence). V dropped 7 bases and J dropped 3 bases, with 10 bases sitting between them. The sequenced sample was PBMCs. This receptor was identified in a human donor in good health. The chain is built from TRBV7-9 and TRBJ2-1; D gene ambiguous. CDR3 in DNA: TGTGCCAGCACCGTGGCAGGCTACAATGAGCAGTTCTTC. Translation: CASTVAGYNEQFF.